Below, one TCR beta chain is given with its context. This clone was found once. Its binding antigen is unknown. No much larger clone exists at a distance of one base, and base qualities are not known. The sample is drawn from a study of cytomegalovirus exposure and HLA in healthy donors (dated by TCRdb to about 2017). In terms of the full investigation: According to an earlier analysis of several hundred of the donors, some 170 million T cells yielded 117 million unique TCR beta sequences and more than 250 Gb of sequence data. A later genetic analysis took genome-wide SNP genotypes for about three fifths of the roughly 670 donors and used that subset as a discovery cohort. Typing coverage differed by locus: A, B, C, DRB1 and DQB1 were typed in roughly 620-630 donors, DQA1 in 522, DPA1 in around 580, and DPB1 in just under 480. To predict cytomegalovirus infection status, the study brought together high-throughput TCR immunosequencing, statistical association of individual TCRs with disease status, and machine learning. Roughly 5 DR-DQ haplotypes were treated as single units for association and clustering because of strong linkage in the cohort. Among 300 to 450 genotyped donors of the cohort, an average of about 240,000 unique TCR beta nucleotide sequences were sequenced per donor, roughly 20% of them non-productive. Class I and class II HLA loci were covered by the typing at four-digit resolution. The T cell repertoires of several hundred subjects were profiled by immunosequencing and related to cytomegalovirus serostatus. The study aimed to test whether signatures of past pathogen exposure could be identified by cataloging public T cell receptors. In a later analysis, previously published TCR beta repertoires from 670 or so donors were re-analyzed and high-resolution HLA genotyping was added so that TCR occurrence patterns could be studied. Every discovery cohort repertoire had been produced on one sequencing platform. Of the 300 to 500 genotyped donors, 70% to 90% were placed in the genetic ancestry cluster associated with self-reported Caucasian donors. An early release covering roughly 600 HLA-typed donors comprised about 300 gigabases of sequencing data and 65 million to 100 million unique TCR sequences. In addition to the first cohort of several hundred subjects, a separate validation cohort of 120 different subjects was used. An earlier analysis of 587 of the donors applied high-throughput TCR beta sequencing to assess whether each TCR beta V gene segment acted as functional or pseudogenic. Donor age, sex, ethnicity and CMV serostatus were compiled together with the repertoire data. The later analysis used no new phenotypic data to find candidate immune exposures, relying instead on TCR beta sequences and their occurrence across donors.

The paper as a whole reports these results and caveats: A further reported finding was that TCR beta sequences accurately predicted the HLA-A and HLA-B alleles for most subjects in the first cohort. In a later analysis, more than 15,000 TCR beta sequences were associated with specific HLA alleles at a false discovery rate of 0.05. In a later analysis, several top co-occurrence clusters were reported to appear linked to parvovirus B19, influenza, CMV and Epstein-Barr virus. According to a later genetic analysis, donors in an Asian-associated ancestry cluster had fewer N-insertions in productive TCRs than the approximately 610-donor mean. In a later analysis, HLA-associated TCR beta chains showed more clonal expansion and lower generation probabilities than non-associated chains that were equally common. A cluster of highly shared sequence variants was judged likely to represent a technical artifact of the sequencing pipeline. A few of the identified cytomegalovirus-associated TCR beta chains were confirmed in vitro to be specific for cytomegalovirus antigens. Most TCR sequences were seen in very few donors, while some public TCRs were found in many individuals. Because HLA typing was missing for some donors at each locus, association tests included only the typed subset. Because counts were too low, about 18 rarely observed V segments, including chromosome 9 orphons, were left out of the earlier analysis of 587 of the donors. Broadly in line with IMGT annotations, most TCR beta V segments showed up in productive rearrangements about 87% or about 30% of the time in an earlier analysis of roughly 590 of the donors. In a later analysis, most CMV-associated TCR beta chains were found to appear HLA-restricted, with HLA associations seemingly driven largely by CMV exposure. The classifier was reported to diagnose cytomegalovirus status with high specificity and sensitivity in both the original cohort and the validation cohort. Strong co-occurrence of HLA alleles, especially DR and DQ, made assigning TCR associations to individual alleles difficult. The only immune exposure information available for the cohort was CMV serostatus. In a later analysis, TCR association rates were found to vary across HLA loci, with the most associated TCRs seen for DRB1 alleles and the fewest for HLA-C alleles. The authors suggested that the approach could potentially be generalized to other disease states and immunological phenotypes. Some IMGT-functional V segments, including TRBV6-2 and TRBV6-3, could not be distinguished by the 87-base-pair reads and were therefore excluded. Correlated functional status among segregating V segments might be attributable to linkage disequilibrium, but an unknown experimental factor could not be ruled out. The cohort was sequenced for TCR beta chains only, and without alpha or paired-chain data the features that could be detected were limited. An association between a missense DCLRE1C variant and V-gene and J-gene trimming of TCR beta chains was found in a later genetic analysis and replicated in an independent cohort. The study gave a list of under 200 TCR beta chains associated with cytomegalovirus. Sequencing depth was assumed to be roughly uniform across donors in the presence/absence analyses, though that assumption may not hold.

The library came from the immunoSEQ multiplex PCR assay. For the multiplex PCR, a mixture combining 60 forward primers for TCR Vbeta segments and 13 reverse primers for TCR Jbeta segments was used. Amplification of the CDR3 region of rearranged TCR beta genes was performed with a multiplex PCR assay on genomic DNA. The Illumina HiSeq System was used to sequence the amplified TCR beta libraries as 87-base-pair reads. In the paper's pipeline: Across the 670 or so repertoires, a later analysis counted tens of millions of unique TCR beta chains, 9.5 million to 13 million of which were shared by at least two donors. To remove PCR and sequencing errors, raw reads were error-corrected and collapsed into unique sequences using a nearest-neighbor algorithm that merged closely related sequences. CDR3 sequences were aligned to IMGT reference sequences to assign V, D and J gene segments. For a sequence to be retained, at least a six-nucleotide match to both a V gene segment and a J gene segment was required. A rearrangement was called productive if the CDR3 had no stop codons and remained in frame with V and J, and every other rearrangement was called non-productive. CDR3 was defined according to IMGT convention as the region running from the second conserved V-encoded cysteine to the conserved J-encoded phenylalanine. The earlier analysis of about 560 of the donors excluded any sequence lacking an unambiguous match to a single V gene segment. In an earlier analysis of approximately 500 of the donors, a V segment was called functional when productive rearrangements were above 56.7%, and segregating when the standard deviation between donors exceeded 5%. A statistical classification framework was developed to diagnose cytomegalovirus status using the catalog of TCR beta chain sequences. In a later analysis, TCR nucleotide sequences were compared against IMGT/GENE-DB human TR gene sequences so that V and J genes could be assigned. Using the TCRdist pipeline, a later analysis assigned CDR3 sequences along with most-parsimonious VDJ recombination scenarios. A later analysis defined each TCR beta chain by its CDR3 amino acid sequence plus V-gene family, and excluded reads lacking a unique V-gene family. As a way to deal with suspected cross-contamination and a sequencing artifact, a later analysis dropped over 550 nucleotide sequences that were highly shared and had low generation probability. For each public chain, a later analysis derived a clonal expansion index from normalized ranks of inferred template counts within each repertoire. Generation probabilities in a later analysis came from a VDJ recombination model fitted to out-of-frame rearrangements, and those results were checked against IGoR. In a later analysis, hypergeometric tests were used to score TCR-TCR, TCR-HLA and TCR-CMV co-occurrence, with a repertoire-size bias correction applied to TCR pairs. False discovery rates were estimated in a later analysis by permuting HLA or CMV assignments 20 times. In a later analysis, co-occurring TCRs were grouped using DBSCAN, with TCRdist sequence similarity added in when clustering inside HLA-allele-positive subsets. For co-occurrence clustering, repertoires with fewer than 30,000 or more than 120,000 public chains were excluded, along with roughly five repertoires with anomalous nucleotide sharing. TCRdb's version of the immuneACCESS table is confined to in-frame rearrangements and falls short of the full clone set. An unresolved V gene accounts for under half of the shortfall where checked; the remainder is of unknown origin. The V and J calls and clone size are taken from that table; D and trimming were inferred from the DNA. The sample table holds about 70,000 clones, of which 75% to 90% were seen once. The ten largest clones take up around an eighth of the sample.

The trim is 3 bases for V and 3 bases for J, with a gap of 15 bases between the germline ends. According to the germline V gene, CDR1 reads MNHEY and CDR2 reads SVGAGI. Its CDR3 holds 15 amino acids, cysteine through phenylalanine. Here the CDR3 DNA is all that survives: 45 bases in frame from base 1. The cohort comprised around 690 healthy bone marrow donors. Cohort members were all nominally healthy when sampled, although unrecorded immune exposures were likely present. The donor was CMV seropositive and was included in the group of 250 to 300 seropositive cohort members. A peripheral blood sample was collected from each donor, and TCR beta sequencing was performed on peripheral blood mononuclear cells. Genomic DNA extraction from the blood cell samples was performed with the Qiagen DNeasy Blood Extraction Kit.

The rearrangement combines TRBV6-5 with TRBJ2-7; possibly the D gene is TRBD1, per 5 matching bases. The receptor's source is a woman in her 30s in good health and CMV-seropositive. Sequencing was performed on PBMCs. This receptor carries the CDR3 CASSYSSGHYYEQYF. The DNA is TGTGCCAGCAGTTATTCTAGTGGACACTACTACGAGCAGTACTTC.